A single T cell receptor (beta chain) is shown here with its context. Its target is unknown. From the 5' RACE reads, TCRdb called clonotypes with MiXCR, one entry per CDR3 protein. Here the sample spans hundreds of thousands of distinct CDR3 sequences, 12% being singletons. This record comes from a study of CD8 T cells in ankylosing spondylitis. Study-wide results and caveats: Seemingly distinctive of ankylosing spondylitis blood was a TCR beta motif formed by eight highly homologous variants.

The V end was cut by 4 bases, the J end by 1 base, with 10 bases between. The CDR3 extends over 14 amino acids. Germline V gives CDR1 GTSNPN, CDR2 SVGIG (reference sequence). The rearrangement links TRBV30 to TRBJ2-2; D not resolved. The sample comprised blood, either unsorted or a sorted T cell fraction (not recorded which). This sequence originates from a male donor with ankylosing spondylitis. The CDR3 nucleotides read TGTGCCTGGAATCGACTGGTGAACACCGGGGAGCTGTTTTTT. This translates into CAWNRLVNTGELFF.